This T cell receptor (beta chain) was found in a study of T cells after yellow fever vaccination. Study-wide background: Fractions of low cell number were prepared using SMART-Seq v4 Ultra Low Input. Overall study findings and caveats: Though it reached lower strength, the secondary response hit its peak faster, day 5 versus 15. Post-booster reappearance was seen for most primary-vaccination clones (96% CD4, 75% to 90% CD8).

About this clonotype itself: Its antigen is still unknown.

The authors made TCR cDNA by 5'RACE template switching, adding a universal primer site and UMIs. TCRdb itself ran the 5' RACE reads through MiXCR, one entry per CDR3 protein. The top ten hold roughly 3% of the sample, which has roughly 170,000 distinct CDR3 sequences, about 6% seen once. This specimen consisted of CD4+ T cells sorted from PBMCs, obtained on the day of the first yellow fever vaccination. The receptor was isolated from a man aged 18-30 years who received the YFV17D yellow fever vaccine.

CDR3 in DNA: TGTGCCAGCAGCGTAGGGAGGCTAGCGGGGGGGCTCCGTTCCTACAATGAGCAGTTCTTC. Translation gives CASSVGRLAGGLRSYNEQFF. The rearrangement links TRBV9 to TRBJ2-1; 12 nucleotides match TRBD2. The CDR3 consists of 20 residues. The germline CDR1 and CDR2 sequences are SGDLS and YYNGEE. Losses at the gene ends were 0 bases for V and 1 base for J; bases not matched to a gene: 11.